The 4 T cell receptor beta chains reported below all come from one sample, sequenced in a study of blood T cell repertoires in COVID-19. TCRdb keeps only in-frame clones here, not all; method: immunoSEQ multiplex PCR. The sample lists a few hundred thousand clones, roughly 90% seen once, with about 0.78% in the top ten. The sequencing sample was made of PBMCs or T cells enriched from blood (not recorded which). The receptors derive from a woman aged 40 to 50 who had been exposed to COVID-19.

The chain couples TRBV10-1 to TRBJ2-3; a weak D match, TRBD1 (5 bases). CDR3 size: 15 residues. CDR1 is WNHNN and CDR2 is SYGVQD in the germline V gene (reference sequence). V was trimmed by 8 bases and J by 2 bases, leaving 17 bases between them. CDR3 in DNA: TGCGCCAGCTCCGGCCAGGACACAACCACAGATACGCAGTATTTT. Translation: CASSGQDTTTDTQYF.

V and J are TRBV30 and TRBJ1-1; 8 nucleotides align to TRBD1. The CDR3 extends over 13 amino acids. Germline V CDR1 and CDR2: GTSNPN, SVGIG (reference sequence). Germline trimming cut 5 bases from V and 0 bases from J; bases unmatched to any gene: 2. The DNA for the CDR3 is TGTGCCTGGCGGACAGGGATGAACACTGAAGCTTTCTTT. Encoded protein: CAWRTGMNTEAFF.

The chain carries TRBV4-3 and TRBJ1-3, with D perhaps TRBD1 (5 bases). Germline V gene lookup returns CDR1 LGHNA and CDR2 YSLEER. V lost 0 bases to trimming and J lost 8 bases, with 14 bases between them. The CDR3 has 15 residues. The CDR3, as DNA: TGCGCCAGCAGCCAAGATAAGGGGAGGGTAGACACCATATATTTT. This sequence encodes CASSQDKGRVDTIYF.

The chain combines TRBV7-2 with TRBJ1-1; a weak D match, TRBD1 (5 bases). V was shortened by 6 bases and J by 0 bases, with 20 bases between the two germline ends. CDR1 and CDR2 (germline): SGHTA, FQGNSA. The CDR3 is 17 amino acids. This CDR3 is CASRRTGVSSLNTEAFF. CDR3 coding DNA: TGTGCCAGCAGGCGAACAGGAGTATCTTCCCTGAACACTGAAGCTTTCTTT.